One sample yielded the 16 T cell receptor beta chains listed below, sequenced in a study of blood T cell repertoires in COVID-19. Sequencing used immunoSEQ multiplex PCR; TCRdb keeps in-frame clones, though not all of them. The table shows a few hundred thousand clones, with 80% to 90% occurring only once. Sequencing was done on a sample of peripheral blood. These receptors came from a man aged 25-45 years with acute or convalescent COVID-19.

The chain is built from TRBV6-6 and TRBJ2-1; 9 nucleotides line up with TRBD1. The germline gives CDR1 MNHNY, CDR2 SVGAGI (reference sequence). With V trimmed by 1 base and J by 11 bases, 6 bases remained unmatched. The CDR3 spans 14 residues. CDR3 loop: CASSYYTGGGKQFF. The CDR3 DNA is TGTGCCAGCAGTTACTATACAGGGGGCGGGAAGCAGTTCTTC.

V is TRBV12-3 or TRBV12-4 and J is TRBJ1-2; unclear D gene. The CDR3 totals 12 residues. The V end lost 5 bases, the J end lost 8 bases, and 12 bases lay between the germline ends. CDR3 nucleotides: TGTGCCAGCAGTACACACCCAGAAGGCTACACCTTC. Amino acids: CASSTHPEGYTF.

V usage is TRBV4-1 and J usage is TRBJ2-5, with 7 bases fitting TRBD2. CDR1 and CDR2 from the germline V gene are MGHRA and YSYEKL. J gave up 5 bases and V 1 base, and 10 bases lay outside the gene matches. The CDR3 is made up of 16 amino acids. The CDR3 sequence is CASSQVGGTFQETQYF. CDR3 coding DNA: TGCGCCAGCAGCCAAGTGGGAGGGACGTTTCAGGAGACCCAGTACTTC.

This clone was seen a handful of times. One junction end does not reproduce the germline sequence, and a read error may be involved. CDR3 DNA: TGTGCCAGCAGCTTGGGGGGCCAGCGTTGGATCTTC. Its translation is CASSLGGQRWIF. The rearrangement joins TRBV5-6 to TRBJ2-1; tentatively, D is TRBD1 (5 bases). This CDR3 spans 12 amino acids. CDR1 is SGHDT and CDR2 is YYEEEE in the germline V gene.

This chain connects TRBV28 to TRBJ1-1; 11 bases are shared with TRBD1. V shed 2 bases and J 5 bases; nucleotides not matched to a gene: 13. The germline gives CDR1 MDHEN, CDR2 SYDVKM. This CDR3 is 18 amino acids long. The CDR3 coding sequence is TGTGCCAGCAGTTTAGTCCTACGGACAGGGGGCTTGCGGACTGAAGCTTTCTTT. Its protein product is CASSLVLRTGGLRTEAFF.

The chain is built from TRBV5-4 and TRBJ2-2, with 7 nucleotides matching TRBD2. The CDR3 length is 15 residues. The V segment lost 6 bases and the J segment 6 bases; nucleotides outside the gene matches: 11. CDR1 SGHNT and CDR2 YYREEE come from the germline V gene (reference sequence). The CDR3 nucleotides are TGTGCCAGCACCCCCAATGGGGGGGACGCCGGGGAGCTGTTTTTT. Its protein is CASTPNGGDAGELFF.

The chain combines TRBV5-1 with TRBJ1-6, with a tentative D call TRBD1 (6 bases). CDR3 length: 13 residues. CDR1 SGHRS and CDR2 YFSETQ come from the germline V gene. V lost 2 bases and J lost 9, with 9 bases in between. As DNA, the CDR3 is TGCGCCAGCAGCTTCGACAGGTCTTCACCCCTCCACTTT. Protein product: CASSFDRSSPLHF.

J is TRBJ1-3 and V is TRBV10-3, with D unclear. Germline values: CDR1 ENHRY, CDR2 SYGVKD. The CDR3 loop spans 13 amino acids. The V end lost 8 bases, the J end lost 0 bases, and 8 bases lay between the germline ends. CDR3 coding DNA: TGTGCCATCTCTGGGAGCTCTGGAAACACCATATATTTT. It encodes CAISGSSGNTIYF.

The chain combines TRBV6-5 with TRBJ1-1; 7 bases map to TRBD1. V was clipped by 5 bases and J by 8 bases; unmatched bases: 8. The CDR3 is made up of 13 amino acids. Germline values: CDR1 MNHEY, CDR2 SVGAGI. The CDR3 reads CASSPGQTSEAFF. CDR3 coding DNA: TGTGCCAGCAGTCCGGGACAGACATCGGAAGCTTTCTTT.

The CDR3 loop is CASSLANRYEQYF. Written as DNA, the CDR3 is TGCGCCAGCAGCTTGGCCAACAGGTACGAGCAGTACTTC. The chain has TRBV5-1 and TRBJ2-7, with TRBD1 as a possible D gene (5 bases). Per the germline V gene, CDR1 is SGHRS and CDR2 is YFSETQ. The CDR3 covers 13 residues. The germline V and J ends were trimmed by 0 bases and 4 bases, with 8 bases remaining between them.

The chain carries TRBV3-1 (or the pseudogene TRBV3-2) and TRBJ1-5; TRBD1 agrees at 7 bases. Germline V gene sequence: CDR1 LGHDT, CDR2 YNNKEL (reference sequence). The CDR3 sequence is 17 residues long. V trimming: 0 bases; J trimming: 4 bases; junction bases outside the gene matches: 9. The CDR3 sequence: CASSQERTGGINQPQHF. The CDR3 DNA follows: TGTGCCAGCAGCCAAGAGAGGACAGGAGGGATAAATCAGCCCCAGCATTTT.

Here the CDR3 reads CASSDRGAEAFF. The CDR3 DNA sequence: TGTGCCAGTAGTGACCGGGGAGCTGAAGCTTTCTTT. The chain links TRBV19 to TRBJ1-1; D remains ambiguous. Germline V lookup: CDR1 LNHDA, CDR2 SQIVND (reference sequence). Trimming shortened V by 5 bases and J by 6 bases, and 10 bases separated the two germline ends. This CDR3 has 12 amino acids. The whole variable domain, remainder taken from reference TRBV19 and TRBJ1-1, is DGGITQSPKYLFRKEGQNVTLSCEQNLNHDAMYWYRQDPGQGLRLIYYSQIVNDFQKGDIAEGYSVSREKKESFPLTVTSAQKNPTAFYLCASSDRGAEAFFGQGTRLTVV.

The V and J genes are TRBV6-5 and TRBJ1-5; TRBD1 agrees at 10 bases. V trimming: 5 bases; J trimming: 4 bases; junction bases outside the gene matches: 5. This CDR3 has 15 residues. CDR1 MNHEY and CDR2 SVGAGI come from the germline V gene. The CDR3 protein is CASSRDRGQNQPQHF. The CDR3 DNA sequence: TGTGCCAGCAGTCGGGACAGGGGTCAGAATCAGCCCCAGCATTTT.

This clone was found once. The CDR3 DNA sequence: TGTGCCAGCAGCTTCGGGACTAGCGGAATCGAGCAGTACTTC. It translates to CASSFGTSGIEQYF. The rearrangement uses TRBV7-9 and TRBJ2-7, with 11 positions matching TRBD2. Germline V CDR1 and CDR2: SEHNR, FQNEAQ (reference sequence). The length of the CDR3 is 14 residues. With 3 bases clipped from V and 6 bases from J, the junction kept 4 bases outside the gene matches.

The chain links TRBV3-1 (or the pseudogene TRBV3-2) to TRBJ2-3; D remains unclear. V was cut by 5 bases and J by 3 bases, with 9 bases left in between. The germline V gene has CDR1 LGHDT and CDR2 YNNKEL (reference sequence). The CDR3 is made up of 13 amino acids. CDR3 region: CASSTPRTDTQYF. The CDR3 nucleotides are TGTGCCAGCAGCACACCTAGGACAGATACGCAGTATTTT.

The gene calls are TRBV2 and TRBJ2-3; no definite D call. Germline values: CDR1 SNHLY, CDR2 FYNNEI. Trimming took 6 bases from V and 4 from J, leaving 5 bases between them. The CDR3 covers 11 residues. The CDR3 sequence is CASSVADTQYF. The CDR3 DNA is TGTGCCAGCAGCGTCGCAGATACGCAGTATTTT.